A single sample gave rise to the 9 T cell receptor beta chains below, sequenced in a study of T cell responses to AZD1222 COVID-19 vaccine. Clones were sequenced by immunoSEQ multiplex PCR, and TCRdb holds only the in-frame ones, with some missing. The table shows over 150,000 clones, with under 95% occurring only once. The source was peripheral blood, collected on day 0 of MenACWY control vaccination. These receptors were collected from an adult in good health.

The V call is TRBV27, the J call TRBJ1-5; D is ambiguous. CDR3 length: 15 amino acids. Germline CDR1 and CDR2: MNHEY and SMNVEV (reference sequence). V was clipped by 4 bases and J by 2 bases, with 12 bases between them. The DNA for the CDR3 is TGTGCCAGCAGTTCCCTCCCGATACGCAATCAGCCCCAGCATTTT. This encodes CASSSLPIRNQPQHF.

CDR3 amino acids: CAITASQPPYTF. The CDR3 coding sequence is TGTGCCATTACGGCGAGCCAACCCCCCTACACCTTC. This chain uses TRBV10-3 with TRBJ1-2; D is unclear. Between the trimmed V and J ends, which lost 9 bases and 10 bases, there was a span of 18 bases. The CDR3 runs to 12 residues. CDR1 ENHRY and CDR2 SYGVKD come from the germline V gene.

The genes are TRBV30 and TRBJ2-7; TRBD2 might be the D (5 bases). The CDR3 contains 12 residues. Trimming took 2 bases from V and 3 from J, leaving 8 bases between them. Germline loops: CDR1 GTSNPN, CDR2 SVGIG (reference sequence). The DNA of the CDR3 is TGTGCCTGGAGTTCCGGGGACTACGAGCAGTACTTC. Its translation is CAWSSGDYEQYF.

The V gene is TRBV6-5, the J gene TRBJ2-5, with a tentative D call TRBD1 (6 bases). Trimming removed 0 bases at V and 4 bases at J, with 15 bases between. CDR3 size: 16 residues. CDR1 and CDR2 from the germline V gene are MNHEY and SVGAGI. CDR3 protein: CASSYSGRGSGETQYF. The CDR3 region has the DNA TGTGCCAGCAGTTACTCCGGCAGGGGTAGTGGAGAGACCCAGTACTTC.

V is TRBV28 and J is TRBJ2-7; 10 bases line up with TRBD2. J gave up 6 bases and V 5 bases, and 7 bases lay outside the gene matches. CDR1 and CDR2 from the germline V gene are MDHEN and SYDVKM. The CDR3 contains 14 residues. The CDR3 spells CASSLAGELGEQYF. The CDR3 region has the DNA TGTGCCAGCAGTCTAGCGGGAGAACTGGGCGAGCAGTACTTC.

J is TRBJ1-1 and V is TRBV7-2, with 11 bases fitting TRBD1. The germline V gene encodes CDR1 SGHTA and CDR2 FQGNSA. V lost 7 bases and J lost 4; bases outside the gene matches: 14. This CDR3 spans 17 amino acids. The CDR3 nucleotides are TGTGCCAGCAACCTAGGACAGGGGGCTTTTGGGCTCACTGAAGCTTTCTTT. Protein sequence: CASNLGQGAFGLTEAFF. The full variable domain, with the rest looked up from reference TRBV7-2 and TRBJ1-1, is GAGVSQSPSNKVTEKGKDVELRCDPISGHTALYWYRQSLGQGLEFLIYFQGNSAPDKSGLPSDRFSAERTGGSVSTLTIQRTQQEDSAVYLCASNLGQGAFGLTEAFFGQGTRLTVV.

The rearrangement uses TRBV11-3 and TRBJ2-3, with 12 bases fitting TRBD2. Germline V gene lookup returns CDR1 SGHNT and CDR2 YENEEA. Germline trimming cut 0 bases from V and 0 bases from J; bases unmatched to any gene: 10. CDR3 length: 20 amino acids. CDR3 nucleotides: TGTGCCAGCAGCTTAGACTATAGGACTAGCGGGACTAGAAGCACAGATACGCAGTATTTT. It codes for CASSLDYRTSGTRSTDTQYF.

The CDR3 loop reads CATSDILAGGGTDTQYF. The DNA of the CDR3 is TGTGCCACCAGTGATATCCTAGCGGGAGGAGGCACAGATACGCAGTATTTT. The chain has TRBV24-1 and TRBJ2-3; 11 bases are a match to TRBD2. Germline V gene lookup returns CDR1 KGHDR and CDR2 SFDVKD. The CDR3 extends over 17 amino acids. V trimming: 3 bases; J trimming: 1 base; junction bases outside the gene matches: 5.

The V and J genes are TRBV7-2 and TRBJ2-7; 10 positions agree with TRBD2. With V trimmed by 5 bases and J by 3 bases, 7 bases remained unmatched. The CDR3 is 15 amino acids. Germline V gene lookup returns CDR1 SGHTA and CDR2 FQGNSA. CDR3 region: CASSIGTSAYYEQYF. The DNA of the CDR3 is TGTGCCAGCAGCATTGGGACTAGCGCTTACTACGAGCAGTACTTC.